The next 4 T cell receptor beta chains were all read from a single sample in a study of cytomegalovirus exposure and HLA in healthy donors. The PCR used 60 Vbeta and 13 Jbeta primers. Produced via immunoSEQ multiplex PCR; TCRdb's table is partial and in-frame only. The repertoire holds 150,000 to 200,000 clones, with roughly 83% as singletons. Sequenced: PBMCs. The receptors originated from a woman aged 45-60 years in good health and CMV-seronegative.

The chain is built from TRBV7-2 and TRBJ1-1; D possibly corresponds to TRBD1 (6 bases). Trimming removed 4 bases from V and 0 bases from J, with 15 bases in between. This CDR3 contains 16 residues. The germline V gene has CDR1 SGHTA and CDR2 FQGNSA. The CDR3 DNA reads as TGTGCCAGCAGCTCCCGGGGGAGGGGGATGAACACTGAAGCTTTCTTT. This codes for CASSSRGRGMNTEAFF.

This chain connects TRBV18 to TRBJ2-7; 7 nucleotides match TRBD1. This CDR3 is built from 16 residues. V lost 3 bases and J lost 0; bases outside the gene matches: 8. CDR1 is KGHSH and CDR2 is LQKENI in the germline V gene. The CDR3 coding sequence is TGTGCCAGCTCACCGGCCGGGACAGTAACCTCCTACGAGCAGTACTTC. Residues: CASSPAGTVTSYEQYF.

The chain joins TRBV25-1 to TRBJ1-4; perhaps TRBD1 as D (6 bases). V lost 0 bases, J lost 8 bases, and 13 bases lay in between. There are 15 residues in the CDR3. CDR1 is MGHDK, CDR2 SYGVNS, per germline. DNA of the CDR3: TGTGCCAGCAGTGAATATAAGGGGGAACGGGAAAAACTGTTTTTT. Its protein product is CASSEYKGEREKLFF.

The CDR3 here is CASSLVGLSQETQYF. The CDR3 region has the DNA TGCGCCAGCAGCTTGGTTGGACTATCTCAAGAGACCCAGTACTTC. This chain joins TRBV5-1 and TRBJ2-5, with a tentative D call TRBD2 (6 bases). The CDR3 contains 15 residues. Germline V gene lookup returns CDR1 SGHRS and CDR2 YFSETQ. V lost 0 bases, J lost 2 bases, and 11 bases lay in between.